This TCR beta chain was captured in a study of blood T cell repertoires in COVID-19. About the study: The samples span acute and convalescent COVID-19 from the United States, Italy and Spain.

The V and J ends lost 5 bases and 2 bases, in that order; junction bases with no gene match: 9. Germline CDR1 SGHAT, CDR2 FQNNGV. The CDR3 runs to 15 residues. As handled by the study authors: Amplification with reference gene primers provided the estimates of nucleated cell counts. Data came from immunoSEQ multiplex PCR; TCRdb stores just in-frame clones and leaves some out. V and J calls and clone size follow that table, whereas D and trimming were derived from the DNA. Altogether tens of thousands of clones are present, 79% being singletons, with the ten largest covering 40% to 50%. This clonotype was obtained from a human donor in a cohort sampled during active COVID-19. The V and J genes are TRBV11-2 and TRBJ2-7; TRBD2 agrees at 7 bases. Sequencing was carried out using peripheral blood. For the CDR3, the DNA is TGTGCCAGCAGCACCTTAGCGGGCCTCCCCTACGAGCAGTACTTC. Residues: CASSTLAGLPYEQYF.